Reported below is one TCR beta chain. The antigen is undetermined. The CDR3 consists of 14 residues. With 7 bases clipped from V and 6 bases from J, the junction kept 6 bases outside the gene matches. Germline V gene lookup returns CDR1 MNHEY and CDR2 SMNVEV (reference sequence). This specimen comes from a study of blood T cells in healthy people across ages. The overall study: About one barcoded beta molecule per two T cells was captured by template switching.

With a J-beta primer mix and a sample-barcoded 5' primer, a second PCR ran about 7 to 12 cycles. One entry per CDR3 protein results from TCRdb running MiXCR on the 5' RACE reads. The repertoire holds 730,000 or so distinct CDR3 sequences, with around two fifths as singletons. Study outcomes and limitations: Roughly linear declines in TCR beta diversity per million T cells occurred with age.

The gene calls are TRBV27 and TRBJ2-3, with TRBD2 matching over 11 bases. This sequence originates from a man older than 75 in good health. What was sequenced was blood. The CDR3: CASTRTSGLDTQYF. As DNA, the CDR3 is TGTGCCAGCACCCGGACTAGCGGGTTGGATACGCAGTATTTT.